This T cell receptor beta chain was profiled in a study of cytomegalovirus exposure and HLA in healthy donors. Primers included in the PCR were 60 Vbeta and 13 Jbeta primers. Data came from immunoSEQ multiplex PCR; TCRdb stores just in-frame clones and leaves some out. The sample table sets out tens of thousands of clones. Sequencing input: PBMCs. The receptor was derived from a woman aged 45-65 years in good health and CMV-seropositive.

In DNA, the CDR3 is TGTGCCAGCAGAACCGGGCTGGGGGGCTACGAGCAGTACTTC. It codes for CASRTGLGGYEQYF. V is TRBV6-5 and J is TRBJ2-7; the D gene is possibly TRBD2 (6 bases). Looked up from germline, CDR1 is MNHEY and CDR2 is SVGAGI. Trimming left V 6 bases short and J 3 bases short, with 15 bases between. The CDR3 covers 14 residues.